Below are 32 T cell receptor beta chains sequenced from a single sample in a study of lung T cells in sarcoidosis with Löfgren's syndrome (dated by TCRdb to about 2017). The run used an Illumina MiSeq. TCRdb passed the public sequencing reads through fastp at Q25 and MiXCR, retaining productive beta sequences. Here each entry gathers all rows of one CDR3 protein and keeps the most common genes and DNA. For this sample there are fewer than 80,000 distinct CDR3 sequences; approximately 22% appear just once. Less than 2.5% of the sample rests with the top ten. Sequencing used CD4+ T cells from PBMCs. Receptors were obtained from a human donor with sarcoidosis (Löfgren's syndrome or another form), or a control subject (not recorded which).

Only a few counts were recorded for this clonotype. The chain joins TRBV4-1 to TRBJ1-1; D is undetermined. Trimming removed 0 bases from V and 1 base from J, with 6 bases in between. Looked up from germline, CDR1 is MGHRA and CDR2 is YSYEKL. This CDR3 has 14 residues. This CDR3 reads CASSQERANTEAFF. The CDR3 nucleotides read TGCGCCAGCAGCCAAGAGCGGGCGAACACTGAAGCTTTCTTT.

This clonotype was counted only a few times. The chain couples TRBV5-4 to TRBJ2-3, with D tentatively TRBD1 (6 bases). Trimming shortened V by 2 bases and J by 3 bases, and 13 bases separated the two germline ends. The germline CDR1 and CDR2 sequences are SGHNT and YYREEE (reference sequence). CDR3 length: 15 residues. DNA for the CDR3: TGTGCCAGCAGCTTAAGGACAGATAGGACAGATACGCAGTATTTT. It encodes CASSLRTDRTDTQYF.

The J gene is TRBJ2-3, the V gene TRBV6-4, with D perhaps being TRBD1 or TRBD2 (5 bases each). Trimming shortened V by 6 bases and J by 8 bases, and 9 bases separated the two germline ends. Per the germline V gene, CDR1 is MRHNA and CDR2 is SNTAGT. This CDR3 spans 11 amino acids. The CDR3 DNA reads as TGTGCCAGCAGGGATGGGGGTACGCAGTATTTT. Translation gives CASRDGGTQYF.

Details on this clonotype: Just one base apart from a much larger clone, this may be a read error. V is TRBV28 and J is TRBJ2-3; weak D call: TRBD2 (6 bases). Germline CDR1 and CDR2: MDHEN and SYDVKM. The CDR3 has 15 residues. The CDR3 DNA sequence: TGTGCCAGCAGTCCCCGCGGGGCTAGCATAGATACGCAGTATTTT. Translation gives CASSPRGASIDTQYF.

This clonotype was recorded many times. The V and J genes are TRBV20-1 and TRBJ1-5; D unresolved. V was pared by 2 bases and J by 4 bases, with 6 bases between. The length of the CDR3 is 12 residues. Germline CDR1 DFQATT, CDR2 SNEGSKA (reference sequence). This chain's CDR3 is CSARRGNQPQHF. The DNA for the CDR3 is TGCAGTGCTAGAAGAGGGAATCAGCCCCAGCATTTT.

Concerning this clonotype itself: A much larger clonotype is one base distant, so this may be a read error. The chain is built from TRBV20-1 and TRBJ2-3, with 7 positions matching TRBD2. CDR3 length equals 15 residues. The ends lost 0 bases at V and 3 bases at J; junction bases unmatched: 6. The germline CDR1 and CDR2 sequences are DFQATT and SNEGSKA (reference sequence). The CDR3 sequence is CSARDMGGRTDTQYF. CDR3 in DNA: TGCAGTGCTAGAGATATGGGGGGGAGGACAGATACGCAGTATTTT.

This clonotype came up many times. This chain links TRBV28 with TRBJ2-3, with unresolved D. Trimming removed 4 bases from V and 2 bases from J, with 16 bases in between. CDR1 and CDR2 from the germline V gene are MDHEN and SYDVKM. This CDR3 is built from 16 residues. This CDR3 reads CASSSTGPPNTDTQYF. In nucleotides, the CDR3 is TGTGCCAGCAGTTCCACCGGGCCCCCCAACACAGATACGCAGTATTTT.

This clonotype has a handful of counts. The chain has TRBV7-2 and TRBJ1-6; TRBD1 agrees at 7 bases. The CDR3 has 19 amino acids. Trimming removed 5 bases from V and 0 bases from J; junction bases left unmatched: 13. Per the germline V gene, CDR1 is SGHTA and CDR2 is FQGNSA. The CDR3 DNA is TGTGCCAGCAGCGCCCAGAGGGGGCTATGGAGCTCCTATAATTCACCCCTCCACTTT. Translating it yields CASSAQRGLWSSYNSPLHF.

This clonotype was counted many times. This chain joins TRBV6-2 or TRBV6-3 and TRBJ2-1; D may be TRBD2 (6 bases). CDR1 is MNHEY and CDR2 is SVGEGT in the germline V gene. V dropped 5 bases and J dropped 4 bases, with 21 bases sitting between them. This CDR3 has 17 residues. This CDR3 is CASSPFRATGEYNEQFF. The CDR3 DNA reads TGTGCCAGCAGTCCGTTCCGCGCAACGGGAGAATACAATGAGCAGTTCTTC.

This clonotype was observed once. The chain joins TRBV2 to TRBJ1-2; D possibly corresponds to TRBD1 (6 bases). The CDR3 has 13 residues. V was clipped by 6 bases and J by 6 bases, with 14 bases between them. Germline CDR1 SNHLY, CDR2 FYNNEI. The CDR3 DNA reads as TGTGCCAGCAGAACCGGGGGCAACCATGGCTACACCTTC. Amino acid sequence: CASRTGGNHGYTF.

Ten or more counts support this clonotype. Here the CDR3 DNA reads TGCAGTGCTAGAGATAGGGCAGAGCCTAATTCACCCCTCCACTTT. Translation gives CSARDRAEPNSPLHF. The V and J genes are TRBV20-1 and TRBJ1-6, with D unresolved. V gave up 0 bases and J gave up 6 bases, with 12 bases separating them. Germline CDR1 is DFQATT and CDR2 is SNEGSKA (reference sequence). The CDR3 length is 15 residues.

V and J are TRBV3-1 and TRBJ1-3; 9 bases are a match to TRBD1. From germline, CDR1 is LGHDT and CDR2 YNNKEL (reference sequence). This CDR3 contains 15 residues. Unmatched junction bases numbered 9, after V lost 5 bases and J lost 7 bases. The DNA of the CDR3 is TGTGCCAGCAGCTACGGGACAGGGAGTTCGAACACCATATATTTT. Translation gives CASSYGTGSSNTIYF.

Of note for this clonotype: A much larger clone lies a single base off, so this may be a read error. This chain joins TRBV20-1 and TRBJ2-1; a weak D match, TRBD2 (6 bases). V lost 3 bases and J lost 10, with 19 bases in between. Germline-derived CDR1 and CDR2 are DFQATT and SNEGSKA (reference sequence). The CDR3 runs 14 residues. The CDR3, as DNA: TGCAGTGCTAGTCGGGGCGCAGGGAGGAGGGAGCAGTTCTTC. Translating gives CSASRGAGRREQFF.

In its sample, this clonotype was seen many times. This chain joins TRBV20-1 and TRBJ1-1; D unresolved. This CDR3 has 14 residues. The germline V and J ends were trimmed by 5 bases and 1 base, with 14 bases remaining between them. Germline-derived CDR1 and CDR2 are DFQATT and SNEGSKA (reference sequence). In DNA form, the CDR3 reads TGCAGTGCTCCCACCAAGACACCGAACACTGAAGCTTTCTTT. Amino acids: CSAPTKTPNTEAFF.

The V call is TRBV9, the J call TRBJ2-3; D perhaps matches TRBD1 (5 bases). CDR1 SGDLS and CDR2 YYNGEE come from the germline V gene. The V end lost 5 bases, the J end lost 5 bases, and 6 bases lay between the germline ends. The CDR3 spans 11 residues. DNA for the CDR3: TGTGCCAGCAGGCAGGGAGATACGCAGTATTTT. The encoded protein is CASRQGDTQYF. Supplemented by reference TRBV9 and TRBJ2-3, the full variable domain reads DSGVTQTPKHLITATGQRVTLRCSPRSGDLSVYWYQQSLDQGLQFLIQYYNGEERAKGNILERFSAQQFPDLHSELNLSSLELGDSALYFCASRQGDTQYFGPGTRLTVL.

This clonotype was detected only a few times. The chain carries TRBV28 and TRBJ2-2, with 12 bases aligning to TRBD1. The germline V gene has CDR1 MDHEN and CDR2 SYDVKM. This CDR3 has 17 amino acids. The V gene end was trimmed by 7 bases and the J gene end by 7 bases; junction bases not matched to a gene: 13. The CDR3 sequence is CASNRLGQGALIGELFF. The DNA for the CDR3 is TGTGCCAGCAACAGACTGGGACAGGGGGCGCTTATCGGGGAGCTGTTTTTT.

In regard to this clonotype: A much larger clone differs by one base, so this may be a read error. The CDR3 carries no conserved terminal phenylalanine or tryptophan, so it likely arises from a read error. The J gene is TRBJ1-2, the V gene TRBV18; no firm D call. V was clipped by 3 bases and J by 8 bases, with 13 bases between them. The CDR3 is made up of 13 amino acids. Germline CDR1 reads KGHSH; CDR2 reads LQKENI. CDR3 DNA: TGTGCCAGCTCACCCGGGCTAGAGGGAGGCTACACCTGC. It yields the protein CASSPGLEGGYTC.

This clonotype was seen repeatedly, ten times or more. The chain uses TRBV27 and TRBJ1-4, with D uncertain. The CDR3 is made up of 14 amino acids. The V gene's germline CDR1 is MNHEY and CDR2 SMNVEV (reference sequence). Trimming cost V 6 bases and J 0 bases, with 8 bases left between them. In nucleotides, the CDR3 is TGTGCCAGCAGAGGATGGCCAACTAATGAAAAACTGTTTTTT. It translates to CASRGWPTNEKLFF. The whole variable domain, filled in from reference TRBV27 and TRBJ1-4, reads EAQVTQNPRYLITVTGKKLTVTCSQNMNHEYMSWYRQDPGLGLRQIYYSMNVEVTDKGDVPEGYKVSRKEKRNFPLILESPSPNQTSLYFCASRGWPTNEKLFFGSGTQLSVL.

The chain's CDR3 is CASSRGSSYEQYF. CDR3 coding DNA: TGTGCCAGCAGCCGGGGCAGCTCCTACGAGCAGTACTTC. V usage is TRBV3-1 and J usage is TRBJ2-7, with D perhaps TRBD1 (5 bases). The CDR3 is made up of 13 amino acids. The germline gives CDR1 LGHDT, CDR2 YNNKEL (reference sequence). With 4 bases removed from V and 0 bases from J, the gap between germline ends came to 7 bases.

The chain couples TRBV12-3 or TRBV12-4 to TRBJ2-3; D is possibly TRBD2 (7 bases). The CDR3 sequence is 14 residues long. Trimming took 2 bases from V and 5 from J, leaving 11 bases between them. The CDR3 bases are TGTGCCAGCAGTTTAACAGGGAGGGAAGATACGCAGTATTTT. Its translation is CASSLTGREDTQYF.

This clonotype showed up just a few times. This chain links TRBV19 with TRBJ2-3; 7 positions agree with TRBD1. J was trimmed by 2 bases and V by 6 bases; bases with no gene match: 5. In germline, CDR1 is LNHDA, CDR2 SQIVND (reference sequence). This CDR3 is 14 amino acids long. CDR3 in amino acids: CASRKTGPTDTQYF. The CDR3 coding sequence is TGTGCCAGTAGGAAGACAGGGCCCACAGATACGCAGTATTTT.

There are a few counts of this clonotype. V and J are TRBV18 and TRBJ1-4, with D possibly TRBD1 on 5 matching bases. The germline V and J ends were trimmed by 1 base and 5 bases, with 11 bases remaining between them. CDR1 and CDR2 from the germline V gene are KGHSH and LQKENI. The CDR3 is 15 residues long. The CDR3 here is CASSPRGNQNEKLFF. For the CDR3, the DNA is TGTGCCAGCTCACCACGGGGGAACCAGAATGAAAAACTGTTTTTT.

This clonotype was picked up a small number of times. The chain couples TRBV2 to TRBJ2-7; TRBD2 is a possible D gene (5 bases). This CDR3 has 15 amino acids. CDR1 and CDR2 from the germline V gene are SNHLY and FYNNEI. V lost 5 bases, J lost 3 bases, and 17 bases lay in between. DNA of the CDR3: TGTGCCAGCAGTCAAGGGTGGCCTAGCATCTACGAGCAGTACTTC. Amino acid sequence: CASSQGWPSIYEQYF.

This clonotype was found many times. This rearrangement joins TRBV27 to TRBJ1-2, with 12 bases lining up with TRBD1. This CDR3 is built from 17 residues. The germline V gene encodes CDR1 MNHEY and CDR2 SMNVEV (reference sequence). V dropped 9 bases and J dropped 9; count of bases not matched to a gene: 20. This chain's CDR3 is CASFSGQGARSEKSYTF. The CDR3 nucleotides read TGTGCCAGTTTCTCGGGACAGGGGGCGCGGAGTGAAAAAAGCTACACCTTC.

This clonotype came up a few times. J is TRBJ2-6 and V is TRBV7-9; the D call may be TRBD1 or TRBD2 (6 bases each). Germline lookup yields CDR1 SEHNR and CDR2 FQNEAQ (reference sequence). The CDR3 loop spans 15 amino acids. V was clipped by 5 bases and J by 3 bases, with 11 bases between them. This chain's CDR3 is CASSPGAGGANVLTF. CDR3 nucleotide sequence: TGTGCCAGCAGCCCGGGGGCCGGTGGGGCCAACGTCCTGACTTTC. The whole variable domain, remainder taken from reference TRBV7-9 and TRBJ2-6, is DTGVSQNPRHKITKRGQNVTFRCDPISEHNRLYWYRQTLGQGPEFLTYFQNEAQLEKSRLLSDRFSAERPKGSFSTLEIQRTEQGDSAMYLCASSPGAGGANVLTFGAGSRLTVL.

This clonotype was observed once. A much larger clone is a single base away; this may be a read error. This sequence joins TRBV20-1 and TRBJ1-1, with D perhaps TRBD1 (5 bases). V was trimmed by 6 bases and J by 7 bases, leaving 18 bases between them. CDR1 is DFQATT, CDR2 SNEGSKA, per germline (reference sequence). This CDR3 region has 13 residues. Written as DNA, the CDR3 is TGCAGTGCAAACAAGGGGCGAGAAGGTGAAGCTTTCTTT. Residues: CSANKGREGEAFF.

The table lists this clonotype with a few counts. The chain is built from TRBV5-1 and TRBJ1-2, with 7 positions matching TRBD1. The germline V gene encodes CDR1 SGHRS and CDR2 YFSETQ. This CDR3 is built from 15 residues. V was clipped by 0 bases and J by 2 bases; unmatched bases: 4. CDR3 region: CASSLGRQGNYGYTF. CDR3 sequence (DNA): TGCGCCAGCAGCTTGGGCCGACAGGGCAACTATGGCTACACCTTC.

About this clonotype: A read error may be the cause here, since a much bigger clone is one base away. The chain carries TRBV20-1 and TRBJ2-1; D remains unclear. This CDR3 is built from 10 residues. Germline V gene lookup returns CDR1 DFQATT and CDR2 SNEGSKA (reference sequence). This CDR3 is CSPVYNERFF. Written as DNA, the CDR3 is TGCAGTCCTGTCTACAATGAGCGGTTCTTC.

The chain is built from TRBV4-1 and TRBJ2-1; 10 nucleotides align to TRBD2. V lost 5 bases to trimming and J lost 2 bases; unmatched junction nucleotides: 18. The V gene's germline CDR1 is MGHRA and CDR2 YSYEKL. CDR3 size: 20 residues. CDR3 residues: CASSSRGPAGGQSPYNEQFF. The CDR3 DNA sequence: TGCGCCAGCAGCTCCCGGGGACCAGCGGGGGGGCAGTCCCCCTACAATGAGCAGTTCTTC.

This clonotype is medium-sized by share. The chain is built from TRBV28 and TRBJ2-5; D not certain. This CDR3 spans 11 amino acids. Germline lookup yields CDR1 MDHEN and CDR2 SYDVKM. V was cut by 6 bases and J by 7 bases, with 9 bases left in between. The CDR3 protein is CASSSSRTQYF. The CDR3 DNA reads TGTGCCAGCAGCTCCAGTAGGACCCAGTACTTC.

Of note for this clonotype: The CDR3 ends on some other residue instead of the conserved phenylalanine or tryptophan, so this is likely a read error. CDR3 sequence reads: CASSGQNNQPQHL. The CDR3 nucleotides read TGCGCCAGCAGCGGACAGAACAATCAGCCCCAGCATCTT. This chain uses TRBV10-1 with TRBJ1-5; maybe TRBD1 (6 bases). Germline V gene sequence: CDR1 WNHNN, CDR2 SYGVQD (reference sequence). This CDR3 has 13 amino acids. Trimming cost V 6 bases and J 3 bases, with 9 bases left between them.

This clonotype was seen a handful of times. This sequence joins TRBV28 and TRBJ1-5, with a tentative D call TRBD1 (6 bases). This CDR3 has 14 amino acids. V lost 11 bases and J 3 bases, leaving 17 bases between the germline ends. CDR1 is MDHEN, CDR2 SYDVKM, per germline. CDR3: CAAYGGHPNQPQHF. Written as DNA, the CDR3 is TGTGCCGCCTATGGGGGACACCCCAATCAGCCCCAGCATTTT.